What follows is one T cell receptor (beta chain) and its context. Per the authors' pipeline: Using reference gene primer amplification, nucleated cell counts were estimated. Sequencing used immunoSEQ multiplex PCR; TCRdb keeps in-frame clones, though not all of them. Clonal size and the V and J genes are those of that table, whereas D and trimming came from the DNA. The table includes about 120,000 clones, about four fifths detected once. Germline V lookup: CDR1 MGHDK, CDR2 SYGVNS. This CDR3 is 12 amino acids long. V dropped 4 bases and J dropped 8; count of bases not matched to a gene: 2. The data belong to a study of blood T cell repertoires in COVID-19.

The material sequenced was peripheral blood. This TCR was sampled from a human donor in a cohort sampled during active COVID-19. The chain links TRBV25-1 to TRBJ2-4; 7 bases fit TRBD1. CDR3 amino acids: CASSGDSHIQYF. In nucleotides, the CDR3 is TGTGCCAGCAGTGGGGACAGTCACATTCAGTACTTC.